This entry lists 21 T cell receptor beta chains sequenced from one sample in a study of preoperative IRX-2 immunotherapy in early breast cancer (dated 2019 in TCRdb). Library preparation used the immunoSEQ multiplex PCR assay. This is the immuneACCESS table as TCRdb keeps it, with only in-frame sequences that have V and J called. A part of the clones is gone; compared with another copy, unresolved V genes explain less than half, and the rest is unexplained. This sample gives 95,000 to 100,000 clones in total; just over 85% of them show up just once. In total, the top ten clones hold roughly 2% of the sample. This specimen's treatment or condition label, interpreted: preoperative locoregional IRX-2 cytokine immunotherapy. This specimen consisted of tumor tissue, obtained after IRX-2 immunotherapy. All receptors derive from a human donor with breast cancer.

The genes are TRBV19 and TRBJ1-5, with 7 nucleotides matching TRBD1. The CDR3 runs to 14 residues. Trimming at V came to 4 bases and at J to 4 bases, leaving 4 bases not matched to a gene. Germline CDR1 and CDR2: LNHDA and SQIVND (reference sequence). The CDR3 DNA is TGTGCCAGTAGTACGGGACAGTTAAATCAGCCCCAGCATTTT. Translating gives CASSTGQLNQPQHF.

The rearrangement links TRBV28 to TRBJ2-4; D possibly corresponds to TRBD2 (6 bases). V lost 1 base and J lost 6, with 16 bases in between. This CDR3 comprises 16 residues. The germline gives CDR1 MDHEN, CDR2 SYDVKM. As DNA, the CDR3 is TGTGCCAGCAGTTTATCCCTCGTGGAGGGCTCAAACATTCAGTACTTC. Protein: CASSLSLVEGSNIQYF.

V and J are TRBV6-8 and TRBJ2-1; TRBD1 matches at 10 bases. There are 15 residues in the CDR3. Germline loops: CDR1 MNHGY, CDR2 SAAAGT. V shed 3 bases and J 8 bases; nucleotides not matched to a gene: 7. CDR3 in DNA: TGTGCCAGCAGTTATGGGGACAGGGGAGGGGATGAGCAGTTCTTC. Its protein is CASSYGDRGGDEQFF.

The table lists this clone with a count of one. This rearrangement joins TRBV18 to TRBJ1-1; unclear D gene. Trimming shortened V by 1 base and J by 0 bases, and 6 bases separated the two germline ends. CDR1 and CDR2 from the germline V gene are KGHSH and LQKENI. This CDR3 region has 14 residues. The CDR3, as DNA: TGTGCCAGCTCACCACAGACTGTGAACACTGAAGCTTTCTTT. This translates into CASSPQTVNTEAFF. Supplemented by reference TRBV18 and TRBJ1-1, the full variable domain reads NAGVMQNPRHLVRRRGQEARLRCSPMKGHSHVYWYRQLPEEGLKFMVYLQKENIIDESGMPKERFSAEFPKEGPSILRIQQVVRGDSAAYFCASSPQTVNTEAFFGQGTRLTVV.

DNA for the CDR3: TGTGCCAGTAGTCGGGGGGAAAATCAGCCCCAGCATTTT. This encodes CASSRGENQPQHF. V is TRBV19 and J is TRBJ1-5; TRBD1 might be the D (5 bases). Germline V gene data show CDR1 as LNHDA and CDR2 as SQIVND (reference sequence). Trimming removed 5 bases at V and 4 bases at J, with 9 bases between. CDR3 length equals 13 residues.

This rearrangement joins TRBV6-8 to TRBJ1-1; a possible D gene is TRBD1 (5 bases). The CDR3 is 15 amino acids. CDR1 is MNHGY, CDR2 SAAAGT, per germline. V was clipped by 9 bases and J by 1 base, with 18 bases between them. CDR3 in DNA: TGTGCCAGTTCGACCCCAGGGCGGCAGAACACTGAAGCTTTCTTT. This codes for CASSTPGRQNTEAFF.

The chain has TRBV30 and TRBJ2-5; TRBD2 might be the D (6 bases). CDR1 GTSNPN and CDR2 SVGIG come from the germline V gene (reference sequence). The germline V and J ends were trimmed by 8 bases and 1 base, with 17 bases remaining between them. The CDR3 extends over 14 amino acids. CDR3 in amino acids: CALEMGGGQETQYF. The CDR3 nucleotides are TGTGCCCTAGAGATGGGGGGTGGCCAAGAGACCCAGTACTTC.

The DNA for the CDR3 is TGTGCCAGCAGTTCAGTGGGCCACGTAAACTATGGCTACACCTTC. Its protein is CASSSVGHVNYGYTF. The genes are TRBV28 and TRBJ1-2; the D is unclear. V was pared by 4 bases and J by 2 bases, with 14 bases between. In germline, CDR1 is MDHEN, CDR2 SYDVKM. This CDR3 is built from 15 residues.

This clone showed up just a few times. V gene TRBV11-3 combines with J gene TRBJ1-5; TRBD1 matches 9 bases. The germline V gene encodes CDR1 SGHNT and CDR2 YENEEA. This CDR3 has 15 amino acids. Trimming cost V 5 bases and J 5 bases; bases outside gene matches: 7. CDR3 DNA sequence: TGTGCCAGCAGCGTCGGGACAGGGAATTATCAGCCCCAGCATTTT. Translation gives CASSVGTGNYQPQHF.

This clone has just a few counts. V is TRBV6-8 and J is TRBJ1-6; D might be TRBD1 (6 bases). The CDR3 is 15 residues long. The V end was cut by 0 bases, the J end by 10 bases, with 13 bases between. Looked up from germline, CDR1 is MNHGY and CDR2 is SAAAGT. The CDR3 region is CASSYSGRGSSPLHF. CDR3 nucleotide sequence: TGTGCCAGCAGTTACTCTGGCAGGGGTTCCTCACCCCTCCACTTT.

V gene TRBV5-1 combines with J gene TRBJ2-7; tentatively, D is TRBD1 (6 bases). The CDR3 is 16 residues long. Germline lookup yields CDR1 SGHRS and CDR2 YFSETQ. V dropped 4 bases and J dropped 2 bases, with 19 bases sitting between them. The CDR3 region is CASSRTSWTEAYEQYF. As DNA, the CDR3 is TGCGCCAGCAGCCGTACGTCCTGGACAGAAGCCTACGAGCAGTACTTC. Together with reference TRBV5-1 and TRBJ2-7, the CDR3 gives the full variable domain: KAGVTQTPRYLIKTRGQQVTLSCSPISGHRSVSWYQQTPGQGLQFLFEYFSETQRNKGNFPGRFSGRQFSNSRSEMNVSTLELGDSALYLCASSRTSWTEAYEQYFGPGTRLTVT.

This clone was detected only once. The chain's CDR3 is CASSVDRGRETQYF. The DNA for the CDR3 is TGTGCCAGTAGTGTCGACAGGGGGCGGGAGACCCAGTACTTC. V is TRBV19 and J is TRBJ2-5; 10 bases agree with TRBD1. Per the germline V gene, CDR1 is LNHDA and CDR2 is SQIVND (reference sequence). This CDR3 has 14 amino acids. V was clipped by 5 bases and J by 5 bases; unmatched bases: 5.

The chain is built from TRBV19 and TRBJ1-4, with no clear D. Per the germline V gene, CDR1 is LNHDA and CDR2 is SQIVND (reference sequence). V was shortened by 6 bases and J by 0 bases, with 23 bases between the two germline ends. The CDR3 is 19 residues long. CDR3 amino acids: CASSVEPGQLSPTNEKLFF. The DNA for the CDR3 is TGTGCCAGTAGCGTCGAGCCGGGCCAACTGTCGCCAACTAATGAAAAACTGTTTTTT.

This clone appeared a single time. V and J are TRBV19 and TRBJ1-5; D may be TRBD1 (6 bases). With 3 bases removed from V and 2 bases from J, the gap between germline ends came to 23 bases. The CDR3 totals 19 residues. Germline V CDR1 and CDR2: LNHDA, SQIVND (reference sequence). CDR3 loop: CASSMDRTVGGEGNQPQHF. Written as DNA, the CDR3 is TGTGCCAGTAGTATGGATCGGACAGTCGGTGGGGAGGGCAATCAGCCCCAGCATTTT.

The chain couples TRBV5-1 to TRBJ2-1; 7 bases align to TRBD2. CDR1 SGHRS and CDR2 YFSETQ come from the germline V gene. The CDR3 has 14 amino acids. Unmatched junction bases numbered 2, after V lost 1 base and J lost 4 bases. CDR3 coding DNA: TGCGCCAGCAGCTTGACGGGGGGATACAATGAGCAGTTCTTC. Amino acid sequence: CASSLTGGYNEQFF.

This chain uses TRBV4-1 with TRBJ2-1; 8 bases fit TRBD2. The V and J ends lost 4 bases and 0 bases, in that order; junction bases with no gene match: 17. Looked up from germline, CDR1 is MGHRA and CDR2 is YSYEKL. The CDR3 is 20 residues long. CDR3 nucleotides: TGCGCCAGCAGCCGGGTTTTGACTAGCGCAATAAGAAGCTCCTACAATGAGCAGTTCTTC. Translating gives CASSRVLTSAIRSSYNEQFF.

On this clone: Other DNA sequences in this specimen translate into the identical CDR3. The V call is TRBV6-8, the J call TRBJ2-1, with TRBD2 matching 8 bases. The germline CDR1 and CDR2 sequences are MNHGY and SAAAGT. This CDR3 region has 15 residues. Trimming cost V 2 bases and J 7 bases; bases outside gene matches: 7. The CDR3 protein is CASSYRGGRGNEQFF. In nucleotides, the CDR3 is TGTGCCAGCAGTTACCGGGGGGGGAGAGGGAATGAGCAGTTCTTC.

This rearrangement joins TRBV7-1 to TRBJ1-3; D is unresolved. TRBV7-1 is known as an ORF, though its function is uncertain. Trimming took off 4 bases at V and 0 bases at J, with 16 bases between the two ends. CDR3 length equals 17 residues. CDR3 nucleotide sequence: TGTGCCAGCAGCTTGACCCCCGTCGTAGGCTCTGGAAACACCATATATTTT. Translated, it gives CASSLTPVVGSGNTIYF.

The gene calls are TRBV29-1 and TRBJ2-2; D gene ambiguous. This CDR3 comprises 12 residues. Looked up from germline, CDR1 is SQVTM and CDR2 is ANQGSEA. Trimming removed 3 bases at V and 1 base at J, with 3 bases between. The CDR3 protein is CSVDKNTGELFF. For the CDR3, the DNA is TGCAGCGTTGACAAGAACACCGGGGAGCTGTTTTTT.

The chain employs TRBV7-6 and TRBJ1-6; the D is unclear. V lost 5 bases and J lost 11, with 16 bases in between. The germline V gene has CDR1 SGHVS and CDR2 FNYEAQ. The CDR3 length is 14 residues. The CDR3 nucleotides read TGTGCCAGCAGCCCCTCGGGCCAGAAACCACCCCTCCACTTT. Protein product: CASSPSGQKPPLHF. Together with reference TRBV7-6 and TRBJ1-6, the CDR3 gives the full variable domain: GAGVSQSPRYKVTKRGQDVALRCDPISGHVSLYWYRQALGQGPEFLTYFNYEAQQDKSGLPNDRFSAERPEGSISTLTIQRTEQRDSAMYRCASSPSGQKPPLHFGNGTRLTVT.

This clone has only one observation. V gene TRBV19 combines with J gene TRBJ1-2, with TRBD1 identical over 10 bases. The trim removed 5 bases at V and 7 bases at J, leaving 4 bases unmatched. Germline V gene lookup returns CDR1 LNHDA and CDR2 SQIVND (reference sequence). This CDR3 comprises 13 residues. This chain's CDR3 is CASSRQGAGGYTF. CDR3 nucleotide sequence: TGTGCCAGTAGTCGACAGGGGGCCGGTGGCTACACCTTC.